This TCR beta chain was identified during a study of T cells after yellow fever vaccination (dated by TCRdb to the late 2010s). Study-level background: The SMART-Seq v4 Ultra Low Input RNA kit was used to prepare libraries from fractions with low cell numbers. Bulk TCR alpha and beta repertoires were sequenced longitudinally to track T-cell clones before and after primary and booster YFV17D yellow fever vaccination. Two healthy male donors, one aged 18 to 29 and one aged 30 to 40 years, were included in the cohort. Blood samples were taken at several timepoints before and after primary and secondary immunization, and bulk PBMC replicates and cell subsets were isolated. What the authors observed across the whole study: Because abundant contaminating clonotypes from the bulk population could be contained in FACS-sorted repertoires, computational filtering was required. Compared with the primary T-cell response, the secondary T-cell response was faster but weaker, reaching its peak on day 5 rather than on day 15. After the booster, most clones that had expanded after primary vaccination were detected again (about 95% of CD4 and around nine tenths of CD8), suggesting broad maintenance of memory. The study included only a couple of donors, which limits how far the findings can be generalized. A small share of clonotypes occurred in both CD4 and CD8 compartments, likely arising from convergent recombination.

The junction carries 11 bases between V and J, which are trimmed by 5 bases and 4 bases respectively. CDR1 and CDR2 are read off the germline V gene as SGHTA and FQGTGA. The cysteine opens and the phenylalanine closes a CDR3 of 13 amino acids. Only CDR3 DNA remains: 39 bases, in frame from the first base. This clonotype was counted ten times or more. Its antigen is still unknown. Base qualities were left out, and no much larger clone turns up one base away. Explained via the paper, the treatment or condition label denotes: live attenuated yellow fever vaccine strain. A standard Ficoll-Paque protocol was used to isolate PBMCs from peripheral blood. Dynabeads CD4 and CD8 positive selection kits were used to isolate the CD4 and CD8 T-cell fractions. TriZol was used to extract RNA from bulk PBMCs, CD4 and CD8 fractions, and dextramer-positive and dextramer-negative fractions. TCR cDNA was synthesized by 5'RACE template switching, through which a universal primer site and unique molecular identifiers were introduced. Priming for cDNA synthesis came from both the TCR alpha and TCR beta constant segments. Libraries were amplified in two PCR steps, with sample barcodes and sequencing adapters added in the second step. Libraries were sequenced on Illumina HiSeq 2500 (2x100 bp) or NovaSeq (2x150 bp). In the source study's methods: Demultiplexing of reads and collapsing into UMI consensus sequences were performed with MIGEC, and V(D)J alignment was carried out with MiXCR. Vaccine-responding clonotypes were defined with edgeR using replicate PBMC samples, requiring FDR below 0.01 and a log2 fold change above 5 up to day 15. Bulk clonotypes were assigned CD4 or CD8 identity according to which sequenced CD4 or CD8 repertoire held them at higher abundance. TCRdb cleaned the public reads at Q25 with fastp, built clones with MiXCR and kept in-frame beta chains. Each entry is one CDR3 protein sequence, shown with its most common DNA and genes. What appears here as the V and J calls and clone size reflects TCRdb's work, not the paper's. Recorded for this sample are about 110,000 distinct CDR3 sequences; 8.4% of them occurred a single time. The ten largest clones take up about 25% of the sample.

Material: CD8+ T cells sorted from PBMCs, obtained 45 days after the yellow fever booster vaccination. The source is a young man who received the YFV17D yellow fever vaccine. The V and J segments used are TRBV7-3 and TRBJ1-1; the D gene is unclear. The CDR3 region has the sequence CASSPATGTEAFF. Read as DNA, the sequence is TGTGCCAGCAGCCCGGCGACGGGCACTGAAGCTTTCTTT.